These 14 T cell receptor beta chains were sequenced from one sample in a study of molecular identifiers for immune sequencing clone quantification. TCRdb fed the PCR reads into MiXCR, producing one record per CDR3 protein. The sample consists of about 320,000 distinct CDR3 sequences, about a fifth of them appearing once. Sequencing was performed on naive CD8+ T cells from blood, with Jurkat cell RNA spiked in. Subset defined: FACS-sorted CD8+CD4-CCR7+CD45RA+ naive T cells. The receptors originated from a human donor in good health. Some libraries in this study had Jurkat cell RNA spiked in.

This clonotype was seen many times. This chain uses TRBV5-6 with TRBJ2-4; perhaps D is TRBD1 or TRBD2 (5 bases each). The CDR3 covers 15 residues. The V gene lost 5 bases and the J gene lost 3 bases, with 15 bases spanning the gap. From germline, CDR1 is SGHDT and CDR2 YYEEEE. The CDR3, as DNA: TGTGCCAGCAGGGGACGAGACAGCAGCAAAAACATTCAGTACTTC. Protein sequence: CASRGRDSSKNIQYF.

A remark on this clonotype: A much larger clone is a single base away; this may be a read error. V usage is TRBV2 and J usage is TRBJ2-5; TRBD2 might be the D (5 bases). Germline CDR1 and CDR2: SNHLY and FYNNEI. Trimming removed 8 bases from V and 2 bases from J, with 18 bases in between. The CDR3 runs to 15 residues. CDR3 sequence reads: CASGPWETIQETQYF. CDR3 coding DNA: TGTGCCAGCGGTCCATGGGAGACTATACAAGAGACCCAGTACTTC.

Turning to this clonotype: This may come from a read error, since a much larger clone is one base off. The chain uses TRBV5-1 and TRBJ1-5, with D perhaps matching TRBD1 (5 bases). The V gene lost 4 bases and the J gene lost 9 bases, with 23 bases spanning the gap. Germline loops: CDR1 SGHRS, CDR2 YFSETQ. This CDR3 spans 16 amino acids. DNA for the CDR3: TGCGCCAGCAGCCCGGTGGTTGGACACGGAATTTCGCCCCAGCATTTT. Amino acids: CASSPVVGHGISPQHF.

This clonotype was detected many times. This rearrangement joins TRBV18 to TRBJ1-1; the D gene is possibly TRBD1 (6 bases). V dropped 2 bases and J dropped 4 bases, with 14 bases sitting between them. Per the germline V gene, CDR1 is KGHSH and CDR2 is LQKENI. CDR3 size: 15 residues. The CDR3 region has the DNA TGTGCCAGCTCACCAACAACAGGGTCAGGCACTGAAGCTTTCTTT. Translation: CASSPTTGSGTEAFF.

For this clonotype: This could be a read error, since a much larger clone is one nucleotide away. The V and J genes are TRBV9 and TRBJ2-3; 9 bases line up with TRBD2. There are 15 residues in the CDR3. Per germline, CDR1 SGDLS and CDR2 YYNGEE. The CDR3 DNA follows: TGTGCCAGCAGCGCCAGACTAGCGGTTACAGGTACGCAGTATTTT. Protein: CASSARLAVTGTQYF.

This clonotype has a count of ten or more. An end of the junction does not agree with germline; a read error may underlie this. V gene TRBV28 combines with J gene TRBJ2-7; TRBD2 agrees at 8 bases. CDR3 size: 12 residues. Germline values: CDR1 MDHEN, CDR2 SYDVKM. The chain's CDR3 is CASKFSGTSPTF. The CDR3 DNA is TGTGCCAGCAAATTCTCGGGGACTAGTCCCACATTC.

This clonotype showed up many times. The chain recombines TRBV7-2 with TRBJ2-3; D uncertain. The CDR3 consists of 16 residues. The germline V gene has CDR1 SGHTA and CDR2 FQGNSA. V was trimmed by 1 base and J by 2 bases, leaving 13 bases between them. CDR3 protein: CASSLGVAVFTDTQYF. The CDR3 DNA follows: TGTGCCAGCAGCTTAGGCGTCGCCGTTTTCACAGATACGCAGTATTTT.

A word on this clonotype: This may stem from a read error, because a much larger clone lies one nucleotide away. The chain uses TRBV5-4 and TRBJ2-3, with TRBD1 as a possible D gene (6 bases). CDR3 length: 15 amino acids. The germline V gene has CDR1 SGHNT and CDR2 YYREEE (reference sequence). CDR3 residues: CVSSLAGTIADTQYF. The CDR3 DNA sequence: TGTGTCAGCAGCTTAGCCGGGACAATAGCAGATACGCAGTATTTT. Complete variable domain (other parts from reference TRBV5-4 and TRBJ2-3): ETGVTQSPTHLIKTRGQQVTLRCSSQSGHNTVSWYQQALGQGPQFIFQYYREEENGRGNFPPRFSGLQFPNYSSELNVNALELDDSALYLCVSSLAGTIADTQYFGPGTRLTVL.

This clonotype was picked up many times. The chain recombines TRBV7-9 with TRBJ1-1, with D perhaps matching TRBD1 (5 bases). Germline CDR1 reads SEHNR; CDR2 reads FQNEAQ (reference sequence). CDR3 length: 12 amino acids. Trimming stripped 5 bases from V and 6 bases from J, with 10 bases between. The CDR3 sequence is CASSPSGSEAFF. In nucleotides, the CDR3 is TGTGCCAGCAGCCCCTCAGGGTCTGAAGCTTTCTTT.

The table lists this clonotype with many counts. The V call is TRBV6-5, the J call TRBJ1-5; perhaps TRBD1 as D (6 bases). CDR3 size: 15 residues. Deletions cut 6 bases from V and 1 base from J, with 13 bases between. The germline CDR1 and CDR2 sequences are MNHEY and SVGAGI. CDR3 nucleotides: TGTGCCAGCAGCCGGGTGAGGGGGAGCAATCAGCCCCAGCATTTT. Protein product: CASSRVRGSNQPQHF.

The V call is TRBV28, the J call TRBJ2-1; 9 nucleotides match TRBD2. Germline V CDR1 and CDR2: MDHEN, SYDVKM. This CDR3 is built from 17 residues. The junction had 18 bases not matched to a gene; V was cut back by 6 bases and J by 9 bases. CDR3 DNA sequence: TGTGCCAGCAGCAGCCGCGGACTAGCGCATCAATACGGTGAGCAGTTCTTC. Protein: CASSSRGLAHQYGEQFF.

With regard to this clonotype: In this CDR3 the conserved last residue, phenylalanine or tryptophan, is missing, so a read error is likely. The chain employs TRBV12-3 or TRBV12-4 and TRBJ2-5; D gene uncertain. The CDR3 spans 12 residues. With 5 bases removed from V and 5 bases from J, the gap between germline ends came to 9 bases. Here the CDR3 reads CASSPRRETQYS. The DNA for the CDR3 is TGTGCCAGCAGTCCCCGCCGGGAGACCCAGTACTCC.

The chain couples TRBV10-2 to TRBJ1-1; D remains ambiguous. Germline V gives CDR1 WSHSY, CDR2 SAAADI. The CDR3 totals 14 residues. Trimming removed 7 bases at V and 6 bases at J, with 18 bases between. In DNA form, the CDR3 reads TGCGCCAGCATCGAAGACCGACGGGTGTCTGAAGCTTTCTTT. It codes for CASIEDRRVSEAFF.

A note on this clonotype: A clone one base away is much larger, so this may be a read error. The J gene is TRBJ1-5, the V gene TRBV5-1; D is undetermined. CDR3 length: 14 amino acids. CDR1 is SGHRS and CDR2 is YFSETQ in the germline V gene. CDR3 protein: CASSLAGGNRPQHF. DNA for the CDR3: TGCGCCAGCAGCTTAGCGGGCGGGAATCGGCCCCAGCATTTT.